This T cell receptor beta chain appears in the sequencing data of a study of regulatory T cells. Study-level results: In patients, unique TRB V-J pairs were restricted and V/J usage skewed, especially in Tregs.

The primer mix had 52 TRBV and 13 TRBJ primers. Repertoires were generated with immunoSEQ multiplex PCR, while TCRdb's copy carries only in-frame clones and drops some. This sample yields 10,000 or so clones, of which approximately 84% are seen a single time; roughly a tenth belongs to the top ten. The CDR3 sequence is 13 residues long. Germline V CDR1 and CDR2: ENHRY, SYGVKD. Trimming pared 8 bases from V and 1 base from J, leaving 11 bases between. On this clone: Its cognate antigen is unknown.

Autoimmunity was present in every CD3G-deficient patient, worse in two. Patients aged 2 to 39 years had fewer naive T cells. Material for sequencing was CD8+ T cells sorted from blood. This TCR derives from a person aged 18 to 35 with CD3G deficiency. The chain employs TRBV10-3 and TRBJ1-1; D is unclear. CDR3 sequence reads: CAIRTHTNTEAFF. In DNA form, the CDR3 reads TGTGCCATCCGAACCCACACGAACACTGAAGCTTTCTTT.